Many counts were recorded for the clone carrying this T cell receptor (beta chain). The source of the sample is a study of spatial heterogeneity in lung cancer. In the library, each TCR cDNA molecule bore its own unique molecular identifier. Each CDR3 protein is one row after TCRdb ran MiXCR on the 5' RACE reads. The data show approximately 49,000 distinct CDR3 sequences, approximately 5% seen once. From germline, CDR1 is SGHRS and CDR2 YFSETQ. Trimming removed 1 base from V and 7 bases from J, with 8 bases in between. The CDR3 runs 12 residues. Indicated time point: sample taken at primary tumor resection. The input material, whole RNA from tumor, nontumor lung or frozen PBMC, was sequenced unsorted. The donor group consisted of 55 to 85 patients who had untreated, early-stage non-small cell lung cancer.

The sequence came from a male donor with early-stage non-small cell lung cancer. Sequenced material: PBMCs, taken at surgery. The rearrangement uses TRBV5-1 and TRBJ1-1; D is unclear. The CDR3 DNA sequence: TGCGCCAGCAGCTTGACGGTCGGTGAAGCTTTCTTT. Translation gives CASSLTVGEAFF.